These 16 T cell receptor beta chains were all obtained from the same sample, sequenced in a study of blood T cell repertoires in COVID-19 (dated by TCRdb to the early 2020s). The library was built by means of the immunoSEQ multiplex PCR assay. TCRdb holds this immuneACCESS table with in-frame rearrangements only. Some clones are missing; in checked studies, unresolved V genes explain under half, and the rest has no known cause. The sample table shows hundreds of thousands of clones, and over 85% are seen once. Together, the top ten hold approximately 2.9% of the sample. The sequenced sample was PBMCs or T cells enriched from blood (not recorded which). These receptor sequences come from a woman in her 50s who had been exposed to COVID-19.

The chain links TRBV28 to TRBJ1-1; no definite D call. The length of the CDR3 is 13 residues. Trimming took 5 bases from V and 5 from J, leaving 12 bases between them. Germline V gene data show CDR1 as MDHEN and CDR2 as SYDVKM. This CDR3 is CASSKEGRTEAFF. CDR3 DNA sequence: TGTGCCAGCAGTAAAGAAGGGAGGACTGAAGCTTTCTTT.

The chain combines TRBV6-5 with TRBJ2-7, with a weak D call TRBD1 (5 bases). The ends were cut back, 4 bases at V and 3 bases at J, with 10 bases in the middle. This CDR3 has 13 amino acids. Germline V gives CDR1 MNHEY, CDR2 SVGAGI. CDR3 region: CASSFVGDYEQYF. The CDR3 region has the DNA TGTGCCAGCAGTTTTGTAGGGGACTACGAGCAGTACTTC.

This chain uses TRBV4-2 with TRBJ2-1, with 12 bases matching TRBD2. This CDR3 spans 15 amino acids. With V trimmed by 3 bases and J by 6 bases, 3 bases remained unmatched. Germline V gene lookup returns CDR1 LGHNA and CDR2 YNFKEQ. The CDR3 reads CASSQLAGGSNEQFF. In DNA form, the CDR3 reads TGTGCCAGCAGCCAGCTAGCGGGGGGGTCCAATGAGCAGTTCTTC.

CDR3 loop: CAWSVGAEGYGYTF. The CDR3 bases are TGTGCCTGGAGTGTAGGCGCGGAAGGCTATGGCTACACCTTC. The chain employs TRBV30 and TRBJ1-2; D not resolved. V was clipped by 0 bases and J by 4 bases, with 12 bases between them. Germline V CDR1 and CDR2: GTSNPN, SVGIG (reference sequence). The CDR3 totals 14 residues.

The rearrangement links TRBV2 to TRBJ2-1; no definite D call. From germline, CDR1 is SNHLY and CDR2 FYNNEI. The CDR3 has 13 residues. The V end lost 0 bases, the J end lost 8 bases, and 8 bases lay between the germline ends. CDR3 region: CASSEARSYEQFF. The CDR3 DNA reads TGTGCCAGCAGTGAAGCGCGAAGTTATGAGCAGTTCTTC.

This clone was counted a single time. The V gene is TRBV19, the J gene TRBJ2-3; 9 bases line up with TRBD2. Trimming cost V 4 bases and J 4 bases; bases outside gene matches: 0. The CDR3 contains 13 residues. Germline assignment: CDR1 LNHDA and CDR2 SQIVND (reference sequence). The CDR3 sequence is CASSSGGADTQYF. The DNA for the CDR3 is TGTGCCAGTAGTAGCGGGGGGGCAGATACGCAGTATTTT. Drawing the rest from reference TRBV19 and TRBJ2-3, the complete variable domain is DGGITQSPKYLFRKEGQNVTLSCEQNLNHDAMYWYRQDPGQGLRLIYYSQIVNDFQKGDIAEGYSVSREKKESFPLTVTSAQKNPTAFYLCASSSGGADTQYFGPGTRLTVL.

The CDR3 DNA follows: TGCAGTGCTAGTGGGATAGCGGCGACGTACAATGAGCAGTTCTTC. Translation: CSASGIAATYNEQFF. The chain carries TRBV20-1 and TRBJ2-1; possibly TRBD2 for D (6 bases). This CDR3 is built from 15 residues. With 3 bases removed from V and 4 bases from J, the gap between germline ends came to 16 bases. The germline V gene encodes CDR1 DFQATT and CDR2 SNEGSKA (reference sequence).

The gene calls are TRBV5-6 and TRBJ2-5, with 10 bases lining up with TRBD1. Germline trimming cut 0 bases from V and 5 bases from J; bases unmatched to any gene: 7. Germline V gene lookup returns CDR1 SGHDT and CDR2 YYEEEE. The CDR3 contains 16 residues. The CDR3 loop reads CASSLAGQGGWETQYF. CDR3 nucleotides: TGTGCCAGCAGCTTGGCTGGACAGGGGGGGTGGGAGACCCAGTACTTC. Variable domain in full (rest from reference TRBV5-6 and TRBJ2-5): DAGVTQSPTHLIKTRGQQVTLRCSPKSGHDTVSWYQQALGQGPQFIFQYYEEEERQRGNFPDRFSGHQFPNYSSELNVNALLLGDSALYLCASSLAGQGGWETQYFGPGTRLLVL.

The chain's CDR3 is CGGVNYGYTF. As DNA, the CDR3 is TGCGGGGGCGTTAACTATGGCTACACCTTC. The chain carries TRBV20-1 and TRBJ1-2; possibly TRBD1 for D (6 bases). This CDR3 is 10 amino acids long. Germline lookup yields CDR1 DFQATT and CDR2 SNEGSKA (reference sequence).

The chain carries TRBV19 and TRBJ1-1; D unresolved. CDR1 LNHDA and CDR2 SQIVND come from the germline V gene (reference sequence). CDR3 size: 13 residues. Trimming removed 2 bases at V and 8 bases at J, with 12 bases between. CDR3 region: CASSISGGLEAFF. DNA for the CDR3: TGTGCCAGTAGTATAAGCGGCGGGCTAGAAGCTTTCTTT.

J is TRBJ1-4 and V is TRBV5-1, with D perhaps TRBD1 (5 bases). There are 15 residues in the CDR3. In germline, CDR1 is SGHRS, CDR2 YFSETQ. Trimming shortened V by 4 bases and J by 0 bases, and 10 bases separated the two germline ends. The CDR3 DNA reads as TGCGCCAGCAGCGACTCAGGGTCAACTAATGAAAAACTGTTTTTT. It specifies CASSDSGSTNEKLFF.

This rearrangement joins TRBV12-3 or TRBV12-4 to TRBJ1-4, with D possibly being TRBD1 (5 bases). The CDR3 is made up of 13 amino acids. V was trimmed by 4 bases and J by 6 bases, leaving 9 bases between them. Here the CDR3 DNA reads TGTGCCAGCAGTTACTCGGGGGATGAAAAACTGTTTTTT. This sequence encodes CASSYSGDEKLFF.

J is TRBJ1-4 and V is TRBV2; no clear D gene. V was clipped by 7 bases and J by 4 bases, with 10 bases between them. The CDR3 is 13 amino acids. Germline V lookup: CDR1 SNHLY, CDR2 FYNNEI. The CDR3 DNA reads TGTGCCAGCAAACGAGATTTTAATGAAAAACTGTTTTTT. Translating it yields CASKRDFNEKLFF.

The table lists this clone with a few counts. V gene TRBV2 combines with J gene TRBJ2-7, with TRBD1 matching 9 bases. This CDR3 spans 14 amino acids. Germline V lookup: CDR1 SNHLY, CDR2 FYNNEI. V dropped 8 bases and J dropped 5; count of bases not matched to a gene: 10. CDR3 loop: CASGQGQGLNEQYF. The CDR3 nucleotides are TGTGCCAGCGGACAAGGACAGGGGCTCAACGAGCAGTACTTC.

V usage is TRBV6-2 or TRBV6-3 and J usage is TRBJ1-2; D gene unclear. This CDR3 region has 11 residues. The V gene lost 1 base and the J gene lost 8 bases, with 5 bases spanning the gap. Germline V gene lookup returns CDR1 MNHEY and CDR2 SVGEGT. The CDR3: CASSYYRGYTF. The DNA of the CDR3 is TGTGCCAGCAGTTACTATCGGGGCTACACCTTC.

The chain has TRBV30 and TRBJ1-4; 7 positions match TRBD1. After removal of 4 bases from V and 5 bases from J, the junction contained 10 bases not matched to a gene. CDR3 length equals 15 residues. Germline CDR1 reads GTSNPN; CDR2 reads SVGIG (reference sequence). In DNA form, the CDR3 reads TGTGCCTGGAATCGAGGGGGCCCCAGGAATGAAAAACTGTTTTTT. Its translation: CAWNRGGPRNEKLFF.